Listed below are T cell receptor beta chains from one sample, sequenced in a study of blood T cell repertoires in COVID-19. Assay used: immunoSEQ multiplex PCR; TCRdb lists only in-frame clones, some missing. The sample lists approximately 250,000 clones, about 83% occurring once. Sample: peripheral blood. These receptors all come from a woman older than 75 with COVID-19, enrolled during active disease. Both conserved end residues are part of each CDR3. D genes are given only for firm matches. Clone size is stated in some rows and not others, as once, few, many or a class when expanded.

.	TRBV30	.	TRBJ2-2	TGTGCCTGGAGCCAAATCCTAGAAACCGGGGAGCTGTTTTTT	CAWSQILETGELFF
.	TRBV7-2	TRBD1	TRBJ1-2	TGTGCCAGCAGCTGGGGACAGTCCTATGGCTACACCTTC	CASSWGQSYGYTF
.	TRBV4-2	.	TRBJ2-1	TGTGCCAGCAGCCAAGCCCTAGCGACGTACAATGAGCAGTTCTTC	CASSQALATYNEQFF
.	TRBV4-1	.	TRBJ2-3	TGCGCCAGCAGCCCCCTCGGGGGCACAGATACGCAGTATTTT	CASSPLGGTDTQYF
.	TRBV6-5	.	TRBJ1-4	TGTGCCAGCAACGACAGTACTAATGAAAAACTGTTTTTT	CASNDSTNEKLFF
.	TRBV28	.	TRBJ1-6	TGTGCCAGCAGTTTTAAATCACCCCTCCACTTT	CASSFKSPLHF
.	TRBV6-2/TRBV6-3	.	TRBJ1-1	TGTGCCAGCAGTTCAGTGAACACTGAAGCTTTCTTT	CASSSVNTEAFF
once	TRBV6-6	TRBD1	TRBJ1-5	TGTGCCAGCAGTGCCGGGACAGGGAGCTTCAATCAGCCCCAGCATTTT	CASSAGTGSFNQPQHF
.	TRBV5-8	.	TRBJ1-2	TGTGCCAGCAGCTTGGGGGCCCAGGGTCTTAACTATGGCTACACCTTC	CASSLGAQGLNYGYTF
.	TRBV6-1	TRBD1	TRBJ2-7	TGTGCCAGCAGTGAAGCCACAGGGGCGGTATACGAGCAGTACTTC	CASSEATGAVYEQYF
.	TRBV19	.	TRBJ2-2	TGTGCCAGTAGTCCTCGTCCGGGGAACACCGGGGAGCTGTTTTTT	CASSPRPGNTGELFF
.	TRBV7-9	TRBD2	TRBJ2-2	TGTGCCAGCAGCTTACCAGCGGGGGTTCACGGGGAGCTGTTTTTT	CASSLPAGVHGELFF
.	TRBV5-1	TRBD2	TRBJ2-1	TGCGCCAGCAGCTTGACGGCTAGCGGCGAGCAGTTCTTC	CASSLTASGEQFF
.	TRBV15	.	TRBJ1-5	TGTGCCACCAGCAGAGATCTAGTGGTTGTCAATCAGCCCCAGCATTTT	CATSRDLVVVNQPQHF
.	TRBV29-1	TRBD2	TRBJ2-3	TGCAGCGTAACCGGGACGGGGGGGACAGATACGCAGTATTTT	CSVTGTGGTDTQYF
once	TRBV3-1/TRBV3-2	TRBD2	TRBJ2-3	TGTGCCAGCAGCCCTTTTGGCGGGGGGGCCGATACGCAGTATTTT	CASSPFGGGADTQYF
.	TRBV7-2	.	TRBJ1-2	TGTGCCAGCAGCACCCCCCCAGGGGATGGCTACACCTTC	CASSTPPGDGYTF
many	TRBV7-9	.	TRBJ2-7	TGTGCCAGCTCCTCTCCCCTCCTGTTTTACGAGCAGTACTTC	CASSSPLLFYEQYF